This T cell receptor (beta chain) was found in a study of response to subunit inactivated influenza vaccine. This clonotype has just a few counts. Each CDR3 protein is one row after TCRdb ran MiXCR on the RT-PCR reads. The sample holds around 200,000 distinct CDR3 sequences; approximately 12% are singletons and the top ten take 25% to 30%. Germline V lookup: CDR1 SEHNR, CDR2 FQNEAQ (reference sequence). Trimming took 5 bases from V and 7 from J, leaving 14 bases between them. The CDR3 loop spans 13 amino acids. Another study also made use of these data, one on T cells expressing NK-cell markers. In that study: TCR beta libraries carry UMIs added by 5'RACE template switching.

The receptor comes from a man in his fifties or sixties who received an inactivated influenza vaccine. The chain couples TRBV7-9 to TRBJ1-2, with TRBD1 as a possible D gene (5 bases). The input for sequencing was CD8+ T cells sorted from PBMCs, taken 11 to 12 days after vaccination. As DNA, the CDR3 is TGTGCCAGCAGCAATATCCCGGGGCCTGGCTACACCTTC. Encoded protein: CASSNIPGPGYTF.